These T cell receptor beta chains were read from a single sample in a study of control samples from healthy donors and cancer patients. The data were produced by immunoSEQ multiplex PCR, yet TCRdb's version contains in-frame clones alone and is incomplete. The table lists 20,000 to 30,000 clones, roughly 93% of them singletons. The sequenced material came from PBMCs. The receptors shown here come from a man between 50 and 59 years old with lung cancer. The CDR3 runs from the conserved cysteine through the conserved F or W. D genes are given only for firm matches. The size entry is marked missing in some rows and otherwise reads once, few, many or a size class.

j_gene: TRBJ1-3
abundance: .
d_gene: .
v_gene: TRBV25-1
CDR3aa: CASSELGSLSGNTIYF
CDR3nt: TGTGCCAGCAGTGAATTGGGCAGCCTCTCTGGAAACACCATATATTTT

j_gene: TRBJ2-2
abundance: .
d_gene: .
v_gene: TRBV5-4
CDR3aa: CASSLGQLPNTGELFF
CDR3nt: TGTGCCAGCAGCTTAGGACAGCTGCCGAACACCGGGGAGCTGTTTTTT

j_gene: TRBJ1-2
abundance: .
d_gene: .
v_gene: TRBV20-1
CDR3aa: CSASSPGGVGYTF
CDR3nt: TGCAGTGCTAGTTCCCCTGGGGGGGTAGGCTACACCTTC

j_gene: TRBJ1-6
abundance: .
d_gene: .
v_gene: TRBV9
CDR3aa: CASSSTVGGGGRNSPLHF
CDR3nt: TGTGCCAGCAGCTCCACTGTGGGCGGAGGGGGGAGGAATTCACCCCTCCACTTT

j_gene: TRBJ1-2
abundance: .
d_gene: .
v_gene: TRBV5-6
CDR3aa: CASSFYRDTYGYTF
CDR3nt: TGTGCCAGCAGCTTTTACCGGGACACCTATGGCTACACCTTC

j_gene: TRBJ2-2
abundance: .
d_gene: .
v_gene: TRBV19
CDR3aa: CASSASLAGELFF
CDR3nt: TGTGCCAGTAGTGCGTCGTTGGCCGGGGAGCTGTTTTTT

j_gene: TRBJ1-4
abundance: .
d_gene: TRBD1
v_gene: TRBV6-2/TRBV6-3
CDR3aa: CASGYWDRTLQKLFF
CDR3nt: TGTGCCAGCGGATACTGGGACAGGACACTGCAGAAACTGTTTTTT

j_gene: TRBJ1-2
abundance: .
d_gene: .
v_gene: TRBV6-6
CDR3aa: CASSYFGGDGYTF
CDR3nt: TGTGCCAGCAGTTACTTCGGGGGGGACGGCTACACCTTC

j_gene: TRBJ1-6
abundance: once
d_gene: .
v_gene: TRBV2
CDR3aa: CASSLSPGNSPLHF
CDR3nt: TGTGCCAGCAGTCTATCGCCGGGTAATTCACCCCTCCACTTT

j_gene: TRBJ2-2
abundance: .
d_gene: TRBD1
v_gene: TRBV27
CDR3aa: CASITKPPGPGGSTGELFF
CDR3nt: TGTGCCAGCATCACTAAGCCCCCCGGGCCAGGGGGTAGCACCGGGGAGCTGTTTTTT

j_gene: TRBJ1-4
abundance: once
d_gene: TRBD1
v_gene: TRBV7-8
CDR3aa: CASSSGTGSATNEKLFF
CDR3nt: TGTGCCAGCAGCTCCGGGACAGGGTCGGCAACTAATGAAAAACTGTTTTTT

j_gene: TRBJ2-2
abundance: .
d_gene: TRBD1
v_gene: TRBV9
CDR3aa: CASSAMTGSTGELFF
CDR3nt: TGTGCCAGCAGCGCTATGACAGGGAGCACCGGGGAGCTGTTTTTT

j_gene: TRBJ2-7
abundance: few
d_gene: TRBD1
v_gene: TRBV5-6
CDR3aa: CASSLRPDRADYEQYF
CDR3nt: TGTGCCAGCAGCTTACGCCCCGACAGGGCTGACTACGAGCAGTACTTC

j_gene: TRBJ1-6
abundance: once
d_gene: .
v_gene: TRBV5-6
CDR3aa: CASSLGTGDSPLHF
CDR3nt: TGTGCCAGCAGCTTGGGGACCGGGGATTCACCCCTCCACTTT

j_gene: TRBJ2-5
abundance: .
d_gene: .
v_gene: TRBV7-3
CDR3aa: CASSLGEETQYF
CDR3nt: TGTGCCAGCAGCTTAGGAGAGGAGACCCAGTACTTC

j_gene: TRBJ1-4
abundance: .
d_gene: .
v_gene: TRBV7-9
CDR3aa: CASSRTMGVDEKLFF
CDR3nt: TGTGCCAGCAGCCGAACGATGGGGGTGGATGAAAAACTGTTTTTT

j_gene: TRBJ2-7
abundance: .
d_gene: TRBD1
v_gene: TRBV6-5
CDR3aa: CASSYSRDRSYEQYF
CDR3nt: TGTGCCAGCAGTTACTCTCGGGACAGATCCTACGAGCAGTACTTC

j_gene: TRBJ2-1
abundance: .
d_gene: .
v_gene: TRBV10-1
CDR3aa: CATATSGDSYNEQFF
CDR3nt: TGCGCCACCGCGACCTCGGGCGACTCCTACAATGAGCAGTTCTTC

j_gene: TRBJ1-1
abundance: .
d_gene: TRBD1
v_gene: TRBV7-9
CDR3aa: CASSSSLGQGGKTEAFF
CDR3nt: TGTGCCAGCAGCTCATCCCTCGGACAGGGCGGTAAGACTGAAGCTTTCTTT

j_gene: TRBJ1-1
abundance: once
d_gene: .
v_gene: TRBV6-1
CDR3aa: CASCEQGNTEAFF
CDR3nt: TGTGCCAGCTGTGAACAGGGGAACACTGAAGCTTTCTTT

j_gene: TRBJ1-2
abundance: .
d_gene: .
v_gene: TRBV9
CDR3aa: CASSVGGTDYGYTF
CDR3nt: TGTGCCAGCAGCGTAGGAGGGACGGACTATGGCTACACCTTC

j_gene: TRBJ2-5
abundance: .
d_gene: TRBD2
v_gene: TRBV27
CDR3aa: CASSQGLGGAQYF
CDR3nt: TGTGCCAGCAGTCAGGGACTAGGTGGGGCCCAGTACTTC

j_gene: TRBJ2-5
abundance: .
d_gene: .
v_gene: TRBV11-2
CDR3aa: CASSPRETQYF
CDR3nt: TGTGCCAGCAGCCCCCGAGAGACCCAGTACTTC

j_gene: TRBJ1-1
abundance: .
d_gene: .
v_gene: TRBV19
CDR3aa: CASSIVGIGVERTEAFF
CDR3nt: TGTGCCAGTAGTATTGTGGGGATTGGAGTGGAAAGGACTGAAGCTTTCTTT

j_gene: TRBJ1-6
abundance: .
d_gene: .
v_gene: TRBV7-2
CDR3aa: CASSSVGRNSPLHF
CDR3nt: TGTGCCAGCAGCTCCGTAGGCAGGAATTCACCCCTCCACTTT

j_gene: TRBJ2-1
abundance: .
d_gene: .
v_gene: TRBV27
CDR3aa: CASSLMVSTHNEQFF
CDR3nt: TGTGCCAGCAGTTTAATGGTGTCAACTCACAATGAGCAGTTCTTC

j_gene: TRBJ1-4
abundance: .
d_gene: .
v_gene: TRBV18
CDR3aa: CASSPGSTNEKLFF
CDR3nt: TGTGCCAGCTCACCCGGGTCAACTAATGAAAAACTGTTTTTT

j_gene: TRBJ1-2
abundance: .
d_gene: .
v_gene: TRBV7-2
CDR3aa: CASSLGGAKTGYTF
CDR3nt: TGTGCCAGCAGCCTGGGGGGAGCGAAAACTGGCTACACCTTC

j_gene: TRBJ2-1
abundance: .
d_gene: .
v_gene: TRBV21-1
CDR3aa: CASSKGDSSHNEQFF
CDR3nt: TGTGCCAGCAGCAAAGGGGACAGTAGCCACAATGAGCAGTTCTTC